This TCR beta chain was sequenced for a study of blood T cell repertoires in COVID-19. Trimming took off 6 bases at V and 7 bases at J, with 22 bases between the two ends. Germline lookup yields CDR1 SNHLY and CDR2 FYNNEI. The CDR3 sequence is 17 residues long. Sequencing used immunoSEQ multiplex PCR; TCRdb keeps in-frame clones, though not all of them. The data contain under 450,000 clones, under 85% of them singletons. The chain carries TRBV2 and TRBJ1-6; the D is unclear. The receptor comes from a woman aged 50 to 60 who had recovered from COVID-19. Sequencing used PBMCs or T cells enriched from blood (not recorded which). For the CDR3, the DNA is TGTGCCAGCAGGAGGGAAGGCTCCCGCTATGTGAATTCACCCCTCCACTTT. It translates to CASRREGSRYVNSPLHF.